This entry describes one TCR beta chain. This clonotype was seen a handful of times. Which antigen it targets is not known. Base qualities are not recorded, but no much larger clone differs from it by a single base. From a lookup of the germline V gene, CDR1 and CDR2 are MNHEY and SVGAGI. There are 15 amino acids in the CDR3, from cysteine to phenylalanine inclusive. The read is trimmed to its CDR3 DNA, 45 bases read in frame from base 1. Unmatched junction bases come to 7, with V trimmed by 2 bases and J by 9 bases. The data were taken from a study of identical twins (TCRdb year 2016). Regarding the complete study: To test whether fetal clonotypes persist, the study used deep sequencing on TCR alpha and beta repertoires from monozygotic twins, unrelated adults of various ages, and cord blood. To rule out contamination, replicate twin experiments were performed at different times with different library preparation protocols. Study-level results and caveats: Invariant T cells such as MAIT and iNKT could partly confound zero-insertion analyses, although diverse VJ usage argued against such confounding for most clonotypes. Out-of-frame TCR alpha sequences shared between twins showed an excess of low generation-probability sequences compared with coincidental sharing between unrelated individuals. Abundant cord blood beta clonotypes carried fewer insertions; young adult naive repertoires showed a weaker similar trend, while memory repertoires showed none. In monozygotic twins, out-of-frame TCR alpha sharing was systematically underestimated by recombination models, although the models agreed with sharing between unrelated individuals. Conclusions relied on cross-sectional statistical analysis, since the same donors could not be followed over many years. A weaker excess of twin sharing was found in beta out-of-frame sequences because the signal-to-noise ratio was lowered by fewer shared sequences.

The protocol used for the library was 5' RACE. TCRdb records Illumina HiSeq 2000 as the sequencer. Template switching added a universal primer binding site, and the final cDNA carried a unique molecular identifier that allowed TCR cDNA molecules to be counted accurately. First-strand cDNA for TCR alpha and beta chains was synthesized from specific primers in the conserved constant-segment region. Each cDNA library was double barcoded, with a SMART-Mk sample barcode plus Illumina barcodes, to control for contamination. TruSeq adapter sequences and Illumina sample barcodes were added in two successive PCR steps. The Illumina HiSeq platform was used with custom primers to sequence TCR alpha and beta cDNA libraries. In the authors' own workflow: Raw reads were processed with MiGEC to extract unique molecular identifiers, and MiXCR was used to determine CDR3 positions. For each individual, recombination models were inferred using an EM algorithm with the repgenHMM and IGoR tools. The analysis of shared clonotypes was done with the tcR package in R, with sharing normalized by the product of cloneset sizes. To study raw recombination free of thymic and clonal selection effects, out-of-frame nonproductive sequences were analyzed. TCRdb applied fastp at Q25 and MiXCR to the public reads, then kept only in-frame beta chains. Identical CDR3 proteins give one entry, which carries the most common genes and DNA. These V and J calls are TCRdb output, not the study's own analysis. This sample lists some 730,000 distinct CDR3 sequences; 18% were detected once. About 12% of the sample is taken by the ten largest.

Only healthy Caucasian donors were included. The twin cohort comprised three pairs of female monozygotic twins, all aged roughly 18 to 29 years. The RNA used for TCR libraries was isolated from peripheral blood mononuclear cells. This sample also belongs to another study, concerning T cells expressing NK-cell markers. The second study, in turn, reports: Seven to nine donors provided sorted CD3+CD56+NKG2C+, CD3+CD56+NKG2C- and CD3+CD56-NKG2C+ T-cell subsets, whose TCR beta-chain repertoires were profiled. Among the eight sequenced donors, seven were HCMV-seropositive and one was HCMV-seronegative. In several experiments an anti-gammadeltaTCR antibody was added to restrict sorting to alphabetaTCR-expressing T cells. In several donors, the dominant CD3+CD56+NKG2C+ clonotypes were among the top 10 CD8+ clonotypes and accounted for about 1.0-7.0% of CD8+ T cells. Those dominant clonotypes were again the most abundant among CD3+CD56-NKG2C+ cells in a handful of donors, at about 28.3-60.1%. It remained unclear whether the expanded NKG2C-expressing T cell clones were specific for HCMV antigens. The eight sequenced donors were randomly selected healthy volunteers, three men and five women. HCMV-specific IgG was detected in serum with a commercial ELISA kit to determine HCMV serostatus. For five or six donors, unsorted PBMC were also used to sequence bulk peripheral blood T-cell repertoires. MIGEC was used to demultiplex reads and group reads by UMI, and MiTCR was used to assemble and quantify clonotypes. To remove erroneous sequences, TCR cDNA sequences were retained only when supported by two or more reads. Downstream repertoire analysis used the tcR package, and clonotypes were matched across fractions by CDR3 nucleotide sequence plus V segment. VDJmatch was used to annotate antigen specificity against VDJdb, with one amino acid substitution in CDR3 permitted.

The clonotype was recovered from a woman between 18 and 29 years old in good health. The sequenced sample was PBMCs. The chain was built from TRBV6-5 and TRBJ2-1, and 10 junction bases match TRBD2. At the DNA level, the sequence is TGTGCCAGCAGTTACGAAGCGGGAGGGCCGGCTGAGCAGTTCTTC. Its protein reads: CASSYEAGGPAEQFF.